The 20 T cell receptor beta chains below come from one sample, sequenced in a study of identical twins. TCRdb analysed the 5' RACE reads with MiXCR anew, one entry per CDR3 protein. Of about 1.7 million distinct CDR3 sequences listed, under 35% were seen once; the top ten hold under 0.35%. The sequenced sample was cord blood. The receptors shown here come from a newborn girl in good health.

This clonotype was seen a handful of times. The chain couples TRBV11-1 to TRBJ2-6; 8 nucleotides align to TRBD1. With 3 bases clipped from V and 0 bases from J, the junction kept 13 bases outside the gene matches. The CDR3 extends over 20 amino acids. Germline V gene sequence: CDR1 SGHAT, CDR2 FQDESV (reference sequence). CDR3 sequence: CASSFPPPGGLGSGANVLTF. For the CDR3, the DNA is TGTGCCAGCAGCTTCCCTCCACCAGGGGGCTTAGGCTCTGGGGCCAACGTCCTGACTTTC. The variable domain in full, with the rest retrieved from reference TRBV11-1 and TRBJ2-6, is EAEVAQSPRYKITEKSQAVAFWCDPISGHATLYWYRQILGQGPELLVQFQDESVVDDSQLPKDRFSAERLKGVDSTLKIQPAELGDSAMYLCASSFPPPGGLGSGANVLTFGAGSRLTVL.

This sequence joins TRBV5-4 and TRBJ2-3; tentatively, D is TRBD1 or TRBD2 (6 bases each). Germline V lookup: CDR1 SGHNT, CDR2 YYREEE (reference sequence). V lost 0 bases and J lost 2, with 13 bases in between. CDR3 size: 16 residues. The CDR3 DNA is TGTGCCAGCAGCTTGGCTACGGGGGCCCTCACAGATACGCAGTATTTT. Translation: CASSLATGALTDTQYF.

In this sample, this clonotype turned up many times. The CDR3 here is CASSVGTGGSYEQYF. Here the CDR3 DNA reads TGTGCCAGCAGCGTAGGGACAGGGGGCTCCTACGAGCAGTACTTC. The chain uses TRBV9 and TRBJ2-7, with 10 bases lining up with TRBD1. This CDR3 has 15 amino acids. The V gene's germline CDR1 is SGDLS and CDR2 YYNGEE. The V gene end was trimmed by 0 bases and the J gene end by 0 bases; junction bases not matched to a gene: 0.

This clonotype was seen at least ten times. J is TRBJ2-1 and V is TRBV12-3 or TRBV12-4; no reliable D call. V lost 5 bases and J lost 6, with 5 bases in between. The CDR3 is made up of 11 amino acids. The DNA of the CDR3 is TGTGCCAGCAGTACTATCAATGAGCAGTTCTTC. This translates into CASSTINEQFF.

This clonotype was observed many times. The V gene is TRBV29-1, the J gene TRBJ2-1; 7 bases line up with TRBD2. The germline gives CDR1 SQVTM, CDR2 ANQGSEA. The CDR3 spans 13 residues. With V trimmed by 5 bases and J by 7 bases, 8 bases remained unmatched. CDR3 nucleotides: TGCAGCGTTCGGGCGGGAGTTATAAATGAGCAGTTCTTC. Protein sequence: CSVRAGVINEQFF.

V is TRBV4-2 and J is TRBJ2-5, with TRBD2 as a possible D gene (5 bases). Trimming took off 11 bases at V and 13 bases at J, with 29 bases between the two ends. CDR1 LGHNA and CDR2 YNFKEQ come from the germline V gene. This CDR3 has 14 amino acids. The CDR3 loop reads CACTPGSGSVAVYF. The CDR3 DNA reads TGTGCCTGCACCCCGGGAAGCGGAAGCGTTGCGGTGTACTTC.

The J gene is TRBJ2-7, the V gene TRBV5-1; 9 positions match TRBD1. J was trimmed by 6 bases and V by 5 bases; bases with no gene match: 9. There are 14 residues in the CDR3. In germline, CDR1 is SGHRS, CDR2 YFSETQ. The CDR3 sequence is CASSFRDRDFEQYF. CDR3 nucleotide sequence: TGCGCCAGCAGTTTCCGGGACAGGGATTTCGAGCAGTACTTC.

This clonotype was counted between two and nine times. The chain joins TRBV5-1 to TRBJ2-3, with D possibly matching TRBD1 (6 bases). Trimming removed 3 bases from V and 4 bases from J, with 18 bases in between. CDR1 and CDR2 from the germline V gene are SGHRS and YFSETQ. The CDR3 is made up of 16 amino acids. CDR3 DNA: TGCGCCAGCAGCTCCAACAGGGACCTACCAGCAGATACGCAGTATTTT. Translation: CASSSNRDLPADTQYF.

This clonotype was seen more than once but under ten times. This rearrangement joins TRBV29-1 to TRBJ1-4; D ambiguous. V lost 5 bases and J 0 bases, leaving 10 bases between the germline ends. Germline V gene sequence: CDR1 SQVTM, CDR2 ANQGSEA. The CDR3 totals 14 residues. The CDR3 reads CSVLPLTTNEKLFF. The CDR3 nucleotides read TGCAGCGTTCTCCCTTTGACAACTAATGAAAAACTGTTTTTT. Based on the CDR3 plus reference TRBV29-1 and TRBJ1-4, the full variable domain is SAVISQKPSRDICQRGTSLTIQCQVDSQVTMMFWYRQQPGQSLTLIATANQGSEATYESGFVIDKFPISRPNLTFSTLTVSNMSPEDSSIYLCSVLPLTTNEKLFFGSGTQLSVL.

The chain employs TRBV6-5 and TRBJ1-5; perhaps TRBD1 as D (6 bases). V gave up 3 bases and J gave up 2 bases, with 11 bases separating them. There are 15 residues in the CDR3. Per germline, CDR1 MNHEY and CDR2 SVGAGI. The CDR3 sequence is CASSYNRAGNQPQHF. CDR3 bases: TGTGCCAGCAGTTATAACAGGGCGGGCAATCAGCCCCAGCATTTT.

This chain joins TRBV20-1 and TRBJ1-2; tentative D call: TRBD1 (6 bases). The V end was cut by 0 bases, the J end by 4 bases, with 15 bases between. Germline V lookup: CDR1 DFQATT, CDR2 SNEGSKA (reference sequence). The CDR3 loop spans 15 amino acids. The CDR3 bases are TGCAGTGCTAGAGATAGGAAAGGGGGACTCTATGGCTACACCTTC. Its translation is CSARDRKGGLYGYTF.

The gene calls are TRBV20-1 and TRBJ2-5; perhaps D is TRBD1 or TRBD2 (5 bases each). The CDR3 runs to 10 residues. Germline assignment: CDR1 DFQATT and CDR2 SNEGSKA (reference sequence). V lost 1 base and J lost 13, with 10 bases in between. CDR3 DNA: TGCAGTGCTAGAGGCATCGGGACGTACTTC. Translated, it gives CSARGIGTYF.

CDR3 sequence (DNA): TGTGCCAGCACCCCCCATGTGGGCTTGAACACTGAAGCTTTCTTT. Encoded protein: CASTPHVGLNTEAFF. The genes are TRBV27 and TRBJ1-1, with D unclear. Trimming removed 7 bases from V and 0 bases from J, with 15 bases in between. The CDR3 runs to 15 residues. In germline, CDR1 is MNHEY, CDR2 SMNVEV (reference sequence).

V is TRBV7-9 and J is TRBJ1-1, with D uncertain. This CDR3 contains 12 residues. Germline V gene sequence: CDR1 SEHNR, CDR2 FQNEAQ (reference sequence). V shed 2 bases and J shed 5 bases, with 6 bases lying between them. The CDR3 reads CASSLTRTEAFF. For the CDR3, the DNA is TGTGCCAGCAGCTTAACGCGGACTGAAGCTTTCTTT. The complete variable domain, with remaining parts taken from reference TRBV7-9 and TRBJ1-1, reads DTGVSQNPRHKITKRGQNVTFRCDPISEHNRLYWYRQTLGQGPEFLTYFQNEAQLEKSRLLSDRFSAERPKGSFSTLEIQRTEQGDSAMYLCASSLTRTEAFFGQGTRLTVV.

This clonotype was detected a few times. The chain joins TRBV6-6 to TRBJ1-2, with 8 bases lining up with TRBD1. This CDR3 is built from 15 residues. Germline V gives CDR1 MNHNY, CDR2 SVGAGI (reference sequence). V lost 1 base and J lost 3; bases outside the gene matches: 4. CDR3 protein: CASSYWAGGDYGYTF. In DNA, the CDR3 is TGTGCCAGCAGTTACTGGGCAGGGGGCGACTATGGCTACACCTTC.

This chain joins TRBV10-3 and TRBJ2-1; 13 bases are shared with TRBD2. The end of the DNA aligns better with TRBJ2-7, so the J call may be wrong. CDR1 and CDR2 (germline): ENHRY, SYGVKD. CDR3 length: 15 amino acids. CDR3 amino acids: CAIRRLAGGYNEQYF. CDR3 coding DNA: TGTGCCATCAGGAGACTAGCGGGGGGTTACAATGAGCAGTACTTC.

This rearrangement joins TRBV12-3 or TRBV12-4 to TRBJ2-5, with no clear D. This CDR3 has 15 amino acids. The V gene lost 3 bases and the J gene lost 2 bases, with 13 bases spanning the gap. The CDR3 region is CASSFRASRQETQYF. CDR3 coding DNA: TGTGCCAGCAGTTTTCGGGCGAGTCGGCAAGAGACCCAGTACTTC.

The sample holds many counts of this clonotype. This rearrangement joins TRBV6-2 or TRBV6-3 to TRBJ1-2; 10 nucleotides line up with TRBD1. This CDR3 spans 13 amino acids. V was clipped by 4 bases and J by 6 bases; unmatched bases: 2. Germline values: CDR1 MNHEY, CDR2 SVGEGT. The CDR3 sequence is CASSSGTGDGYTF. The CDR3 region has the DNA TGTGCCAGCAGTTCCGGGACAGGGGATGGCTACACCTTC.

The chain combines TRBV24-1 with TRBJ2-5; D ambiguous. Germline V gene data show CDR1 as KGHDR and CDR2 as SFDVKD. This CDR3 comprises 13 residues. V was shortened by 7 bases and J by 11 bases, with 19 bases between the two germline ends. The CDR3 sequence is CATSAVQSNEQYF. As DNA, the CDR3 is TGTGCCACCAGCGCCGTACAGAGCAATGAGCAGTACTTC.

The CDR3 is CASSELGGQANQPQHF. CDR3 nucleotide sequence: TGTGCCAGCAGTGAACTCGGGGGACAGGCCAATCAGCCCCAGCATTTT. The rearrangement uses TRBV6-1 and TRBJ1-5; 8 nucleotides line up with TRBD1. Germline-derived CDR1 and CDR2 are MNHNS and SASEGT. The CDR3 covers 16 residues. Trimming took 2 bases from V and 3 from J; bases not matched to a gene: 6.